The rows below give T cell receptor beta chains drawn from one sample of a study of technical replicates of blood from a few donors. Only in-frame clones appear in the TCRdb table, and some are missing; sequencing was by immunoSEQ multiplex PCR. Among around 76,000 clones listed, 95% to 99% were seen once. The source material was T cells isolated from PBMCs. Source of these receptors: a human donor in good health. The CDR3 runs from the conserved cysteine through the conserved F or W. A D gene is named only where the DNA matches it firmly. Rows give clone size only sometimes, using once, few, many, or a class for an expanded clone.

abundance: -
d_gene: -
v_gene: TRBV18
j_gene: TRBJ2-5
CDR3aa: CASSPTTGSETQYF
CDR3nt: TGTGCCAGCTCACCGACCACGGGGAGCGAGACCCAGTACTTC

abundance: -
d_gene: -
v_gene: TRBV6-1
j_gene: TRBJ1-5
CDR3aa: CASSSLDRVNQPQHF
CDR3nt: TGTGCCAGCAGTAGCTTGGACAGAGTTAATCAGCCCCAGCATTTT

abundance: -
d_gene: -
v_gene: TRBV5-1
j_gene: TRBJ2-6
CDR3aa: CASSPTISGANVLTF
CDR3nt: TGCGCCAGCAGCCCTACGATCTCTGGGGCCAACGTCCTGACTTTC

abundance: -
d_gene: -
v_gene: TRBV28
j_gene: TRBJ1-5
CDR3aa: CASSLPLADIVGQPQHF
CDR3nt: TGTGCCAGCAGTTTACCCCTGGCAGACATAGTGGGTCAGCCCCAGCATTTT

abundance: -
d_gene: -
v_gene: TRBV19
j_gene: TRBJ1-2
CDR3aa: CASSITGYGYTF
CDR3nt: TGTGCCAGTAGTATAACCGGGTATGGCTACACCTTC

abundance: -
d_gene: TRBD1
v_gene: TRBV2
j_gene: TRBJ2-2
CDR3aa: CAMDRGGYGTSELFF
CDR3nt: TGTGCCATGGACAGGGGCGGATATGGAACGTCGGAGCTGTTTTTT

abundance: -
d_gene: TRBD1
v_gene: TRBV12-5
j_gene: TRBJ2-3
CDR3aa: CASGLPPGQVSDTQYF
CDR3nt: TGTGCTAGTGGTTTGCCACCGGGACAGGTTTCAGATACGCAGTATTTT

abundance: -
d_gene: TRBD2
v_gene: TRBV10-3
j_gene: TRBJ2-4
CDR3aa: CAISEVFPGLDLF
CDR3nt: TGTGCCATCAGTGAAGTTTTTCCGGGACTAGACCTCTTC

abundance: -
d_gene: TRBD2
v_gene: TRBV28
j_gene: TRBJ2-5
CDR3aa: CASRGLAGSHQETQYF
CDR3nt: TGTGCCAGCAGGGGACTAGCGGGATCCCACCAAGAGACCCAGTACTTC

abundance: -
d_gene: -
v_gene: TRBV11-2
j_gene: TRBJ1-5
CDR3aa: CASSLDLNQPQHF
CDR3nt: TGTGCCAGCAGCTTAGATCTTAATCAGCCCCAGCATTTT

abundance: -
d_gene: -
v_gene: TRBV6-1
j_gene: TRBJ1-5
CDR3aa: CASRDDRYQHF
CDR3nt: TGTGCCAGCAGGGACGACAGGTACCAGCATTTT

abundance: -
d_gene: -
v_gene: TRBV2
j_gene: TRBJ2-6
CDR3aa: CASSDQMVFSGANVLTF
CDR3nt: TGTGCCAGCAGTGATCAGATGGTGTTCTCTGGGGCCAACGTCCTGACTTTC

abundance: -
d_gene: TRBD2
v_gene: TRBV14
j_gene: TRBJ2-1
CDR3aa: CASSQARTSLEQFF
CDR3nt: TGTGCCAGCAGCCAAGCGCGGACTAGCCTAGAGCAGTTCTTC

abundance: -
d_gene: -
v_gene: TRBV7-3
j_gene: TRBJ2-2
CDR3aa: CASSLGGANTGELFF
CDR3nt: TGTGCCAGCAGCTTAGGCGGGGCGAACACCGGGGAGCTGTTTTTT

abundance: -
d_gene: TRBD2
v_gene: TRBV4-3
j_gene: TRBJ2-1
CDR3aa: CASSHSGTSSYNEQFF
CDR3nt: TGCGCCAGCAGCCATTCCGGGACTAGCTCCTACAATGAGCAGTTCTTC

abundance: -
d_gene: TRBD1
v_gene: TRBV4-3
j_gene: TRBJ1-1
CDR3aa: CASSPWTGVNTEAFF
CDR3nt: TGCGCCAGCAGCCCATGGACAGGGGTGAACACTGAAGCTTTCTTT

abundance: -
d_gene: -
v_gene: TRBV11-3
j_gene: TRBJ2-1
CDR3aa: CASSPGLMNNEQFF
CDR3nt: TGTGCCAGCAGCCCAGGACTAATGAACAATGAGCAGTTCTTC

abundance: -
d_gene: TRBD1
v_gene: TRBV29-1
j_gene: TRBJ1-5
CDR3aa: CSVSGTGVGQPQHF
CDR3nt: TGCAGCGTTTCAGGGACAGGGGTAGGTCAGCCCCAGCATTTT

abundance: once
d_gene: TRBD2
v_gene: TRBV5-5
j_gene: TRBJ2-2
CDR3aa: CASSLGGTSGRYTNTGELFF
CDR3nt: TGTGCCAGCAGCTTGGGGGGGACTAGCGGGAGGTACACGAACACCGGGGAGCTGTTTTTT

abundance: -
d_gene: TRBD2
v_gene: TRBV19
j_gene: TRBJ2-3
CDR3aa: CASSISGTSTDTQYF
CDR3nt: TGTGCCAGTAGTATTAGCGGGACGAGCACAGATACGCAGTATTTT

abundance: -
d_gene: TRBD1
v_gene: TRBV7-9
j_gene: TRBJ2-7
CDR3aa: CASSPTRDRGLGEQYF
CDR3nt: TGTGCCAGCAGCCCCACCCGGGACAGGGGGCTCGGCGAGCAGTACTTC

abundance: -
d_gene: -
v_gene: TRBV11-3
j_gene: TRBJ2-7
CDR3aa: CASSPRETYEQYF
CDR3nt: TGTGCCAGCAGCCCCAGGGAAACCTACGAGCAGTACTTC

abundance: -
d_gene: TRBD2
v_gene: TRBV7-9
j_gene: TRBJ2-1
CDR3aa: CASSRPSGGFTEEQFF
CDR3nt: TGTGCCAGCAGCCGTCCTAGCGGGGGGTTTACAGAGGAGCAGTTCTTC

abundance: -
d_gene: TRBD1
v_gene: TRBV19
j_gene: TRBJ1-1
CDR3aa: CASSIPGQGSDEAFF
CDR3nt: TGTGCCAGTAGTATTCCGGGACAGGGCTCCGATGAAGCTTTCTTT

abundance: once
d_gene: TRBD2
v_gene: TRBV7-9
j_gene: TRBJ2-7
CDR3aa: CASSGLAGGYEQYF
CDR3nt: TGTGCCAGCAGCGGTCTAGCGGGAGGCTACGAGCAGTACTTC

abundance: -
d_gene: TRBD2
v_gene: TRBV5-1
j_gene: TRBJ2-3
CDR3aa: CASSLSPAGEVDTQYF
CDR3nt: TGCGCCAGCAGCTTGAGTCCAGCGGGAGAGGTAGATACGCAGTATTTT

abundance: -
d_gene: -
v_gene: TRBV6-5
j_gene: TRBJ1-4
CDR3aa: CASSYSHGGTNEKLFF
CDR3nt: TGTGCCAGCAGTTACAGTCACGGGGGAACTAATGAAAAACTGTTTTTT

abundance: -
d_gene: -
v_gene: TRBV7-9
j_gene: TRBJ2-7
CDR3aa: CASRVGGAYEQYF
CDR3nt: TGTGCCAGCAGAGTAGGAGGAGCCTACGAGCAGTACTTC

abundance: -
d_gene: -
v_gene: TRBV14
j_gene: TRBJ1-1
CDR3aa: CASSRPLLDLNTEAFF
CDR3nt: TGTGCCAGCAGCCGACCCCTTCTCGACTTGAACACTGAAGCTTTCTTT

abundance: -
d_gene: TRBD2
v_gene: TRBV9
j_gene: TRBJ2-1
CDR3aa: CASSVSGGPSHEQFF
CDR3nt: TGTGCCAGCAGCGTCTCGGGAGGGCCCTCCCATGAGCAGTTCTTC

abundance: -
d_gene: -
v_gene: TRBV7-9
j_gene: TRBJ2-1
CDR3aa: CASSLVHSQQFF
CDR3nt: TGTGCCAGCAGCTTAGTCCACAGCCAGCAGTTCTTC

abundance: -
d_gene: TRBD1
v_gene: TRBV18
j_gene: TRBJ2-2
CDR3aa: CASLQQGAGELFF
CDR3nt: TGTGCCAGCCTACAACAGGGGGCTGGGGAGCTGTTTTTT

abundance: -
d_gene: TRBD1
v_gene: TRBV13
j_gene: TRBJ1-2
CDR3aa: CASSSGTGTGDYGYTF
CDR3nt: TGTGCCAGCAGCTCTGGCACCGGGACAGGGGATTATGGCTACACCTTC

abundance: -
d_gene: -
v_gene: TRBV29-1
j_gene: TRBJ1-2
CDR3aa: CSVDGGGLTYGHTF
CDR3nt: TGCAGCGTTGATGGCGGGGGGCTTACTTATGGCCACACCTTC

abundance: -
d_gene: -
v_gene: TRBV4-1
j_gene: TRBJ1-5
CDR3aa: CASSQQVEQPQHF
CDR3nt: TGCGCCAGCAGCCAACAGGTGGAACAGCCCCAGCATTTT

abundance: -
d_gene: TRBD1
v_gene: TRBV30
j_gene: TRBJ2-7
CDR3aa: CAWSRDQTGKYF
CDR3nt: TGTGCCTGGAGTCGGGATCAGACAGGGAAGTACTTC

abundance: -
d_gene: -
v_gene: TRBV5-6
j_gene: TRBJ1-4
CDR3aa: CASSRRVTATNEKLFF
CDR3nt: TGTGCCAGCAGCCGCAGGGTTACTGCAACTAATGAAAAACTGTTTTTT

abundance: -
d_gene: TRBD1
v_gene: TRBV6-5
j_gene: TRBJ2-7
CDR3aa: CASSFWTGAYEQYF
CDR3nt: TGTGCCAGCAGTTTCTGGACAGGGGCCTACGAGCAGTACTTC

abundance: -
d_gene: TRBD1
v_gene: TRBV6-6
j_gene: TRBJ1-1
CDR3aa: CASRDRAPTEAFF
CDR3nt: TGTGCCAGCCGGGACAGGGCCCCCACTGAAGCTTTCTTT

abundance: -
d_gene: TRBD2
v_gene: TRBV4-2
j_gene: TRBJ2-1
CDR3aa: CASSPGLAVMLPEFF
CDR3nt: TGTGCCAGCAGCCCCGGACTAGCGGTTATGCTACCGGAGTTCTTC

abundance: -
d_gene: -
v_gene: TRBV13
j_gene: TRBJ2-5
CDR3aa: CASSSTARGETQYF
CDR3nt: TGTGCCAGCAGCTCCACGGCGAGAGGAGAGACCCAGTACTTC

abundance: -
d_gene: -
v_gene: TRBV5-6
j_gene: TRBJ2-5
CDR3aa: CASSLDPEETQYF
CDR3nt: TGTGCCAGCAGCTTGGATCCGGAAGAGACCCAGTACTTC